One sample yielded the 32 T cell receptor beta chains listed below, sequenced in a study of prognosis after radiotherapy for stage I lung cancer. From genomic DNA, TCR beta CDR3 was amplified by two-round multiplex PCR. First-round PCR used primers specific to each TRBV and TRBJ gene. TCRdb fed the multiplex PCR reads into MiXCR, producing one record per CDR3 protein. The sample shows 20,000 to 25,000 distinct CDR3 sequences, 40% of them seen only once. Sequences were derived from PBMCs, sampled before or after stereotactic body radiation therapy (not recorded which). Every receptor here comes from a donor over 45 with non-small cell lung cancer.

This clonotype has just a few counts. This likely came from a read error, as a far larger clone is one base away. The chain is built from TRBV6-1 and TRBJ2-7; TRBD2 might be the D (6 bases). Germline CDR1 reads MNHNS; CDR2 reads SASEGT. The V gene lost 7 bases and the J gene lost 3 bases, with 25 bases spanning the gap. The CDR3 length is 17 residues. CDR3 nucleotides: TGTGCCAGCATTTCTGCTGTCGGAGGGGTAAGGTACTACGAGCAGTACTTC. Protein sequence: CASISAVGGVRYYEQYF.

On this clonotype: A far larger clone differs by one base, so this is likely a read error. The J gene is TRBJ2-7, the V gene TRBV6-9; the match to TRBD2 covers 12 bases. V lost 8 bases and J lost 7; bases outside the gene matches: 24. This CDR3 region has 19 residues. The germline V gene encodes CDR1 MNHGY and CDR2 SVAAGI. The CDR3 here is CASSNRGTATSGRNREQYF. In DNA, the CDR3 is TGTGCCAGCTCGAACCGGGGGACCGCGACTAGCGGGAGAAATAGGGAGCAGTACTTC.

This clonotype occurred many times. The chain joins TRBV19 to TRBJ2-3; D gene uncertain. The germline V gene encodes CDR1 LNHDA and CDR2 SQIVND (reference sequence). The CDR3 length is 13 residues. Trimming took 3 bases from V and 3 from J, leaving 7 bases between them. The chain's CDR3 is CASSMQVTDTQYF. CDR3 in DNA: TGTGCCAGTAGTATGCAAGTTACAGATACGCAGTATTTT.

DNA for the CDR3: TGTGCCAGCAGCTTTCAAGCGGGAGGGCCGGGGCAGTACTTC. It codes for CASSFQAGGPGQYF. J is TRBJ2-7 and V is TRBV7-6, with 10 nucleotides matching TRBD2. Unmatched junction bases numbered 8, after V lost 3 bases and J lost 9 bases. There are 14 residues in the CDR3. Per the germline V gene, CDR1 is SGHVS and CDR2 is FNYEAQ.

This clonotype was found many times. CDR3: CASSYSGWSYEQYF. The CDR3 coding sequence is TGTGCCAGCAGTTACTCAGGCTGGTCCTACGAGCAGTACTTC. V gene TRBV6-5 combines with J gene TRBJ2-7; D is unresolved. Trimming took 0 bases from V and 1 from J, leaving 7 bases between them. Germline assignment: CDR1 MNHEY and CDR2 SVGAGI. The CDR3 length is 14 residues.

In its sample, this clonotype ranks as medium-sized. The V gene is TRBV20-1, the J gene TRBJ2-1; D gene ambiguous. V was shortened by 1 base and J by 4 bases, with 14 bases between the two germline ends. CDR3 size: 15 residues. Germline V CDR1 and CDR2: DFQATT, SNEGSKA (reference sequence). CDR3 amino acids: CSARGGSQAYNEQFF. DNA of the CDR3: TGCAGTGCTAGAGGCGGCAGCCAAGCTTACAATGAGCAGTTCTTC.

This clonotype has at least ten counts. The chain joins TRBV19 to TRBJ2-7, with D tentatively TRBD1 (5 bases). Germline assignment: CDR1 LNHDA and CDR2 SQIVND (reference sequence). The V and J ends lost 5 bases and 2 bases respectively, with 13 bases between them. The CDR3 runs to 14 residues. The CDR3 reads CASSPRTRTYEQYF. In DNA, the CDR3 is TGTGCCAGTAGTCCTCGGACAAGAACCTACGAGCAGTACTTC.

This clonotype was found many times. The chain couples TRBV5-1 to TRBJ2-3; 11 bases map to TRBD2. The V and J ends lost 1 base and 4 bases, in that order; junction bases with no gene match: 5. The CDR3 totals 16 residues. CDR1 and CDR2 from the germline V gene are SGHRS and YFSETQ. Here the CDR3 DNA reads TGCGCCAGCAGCTTGACTAGCGGGAGTGGGGCAGATACGCAGTATTTT. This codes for CASSLTSGSGADTQYF. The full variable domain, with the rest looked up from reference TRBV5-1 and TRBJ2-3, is KAGVTQTPRYLIKTRGQQVTLSCSPISGHRSVSWYQQTPGQGLQFLFEYFSETQRNKGNFPGRFSGRQFSNSRSEMNVSTLELGDSALYLCASSLTSGSGADTQYFGPGTRLTVL.

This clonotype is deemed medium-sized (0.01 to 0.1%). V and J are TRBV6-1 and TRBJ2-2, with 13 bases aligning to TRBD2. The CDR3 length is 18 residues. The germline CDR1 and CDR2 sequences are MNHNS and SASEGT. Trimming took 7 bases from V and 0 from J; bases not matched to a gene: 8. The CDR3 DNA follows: TGTGCCAGCAATTGGGGACTAGCGGGAAGCGCGAACACCGGGGAGCTGTTTTTT. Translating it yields CASNWGLAGSANTGELFF.

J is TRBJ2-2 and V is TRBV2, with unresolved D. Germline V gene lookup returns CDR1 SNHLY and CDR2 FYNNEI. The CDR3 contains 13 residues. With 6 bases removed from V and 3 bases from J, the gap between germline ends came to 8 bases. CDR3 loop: CASRLRDTGELFF. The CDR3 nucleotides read TGTGCCAGCAGGCTACGGGACACCGGGGAGCTGTTTTTT. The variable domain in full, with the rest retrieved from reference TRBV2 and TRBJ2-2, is EPEVTQTPSHQVTQMGQEVILRCVPISNHLYFYWYRQILGQKVEFLVSFYNNEISEKSEIFDDQFSVERPDGSNFTLKIRSTKLEDSAMYFCASRLRDTGELFFGEGSRLTVL.

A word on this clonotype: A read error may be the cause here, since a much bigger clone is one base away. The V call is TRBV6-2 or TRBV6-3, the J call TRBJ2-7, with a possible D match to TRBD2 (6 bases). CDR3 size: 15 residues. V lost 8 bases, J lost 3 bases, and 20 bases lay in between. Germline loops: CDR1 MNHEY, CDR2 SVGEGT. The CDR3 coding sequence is TGTGCCAGCGGGCGTGGACTATCTGGCAGCTACGAGCAGTACGTC. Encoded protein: CASGRGLSGSYEQYV.

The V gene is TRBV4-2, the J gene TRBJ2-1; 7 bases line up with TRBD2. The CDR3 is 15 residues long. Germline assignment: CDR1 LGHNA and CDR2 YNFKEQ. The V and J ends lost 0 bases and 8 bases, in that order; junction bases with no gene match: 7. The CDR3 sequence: CASSQEGTAGDEQFF. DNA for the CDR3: TGTGCCAGCAGCCAAGAGGGAACGGCGGGGGATGAGCAGTTCTTC.

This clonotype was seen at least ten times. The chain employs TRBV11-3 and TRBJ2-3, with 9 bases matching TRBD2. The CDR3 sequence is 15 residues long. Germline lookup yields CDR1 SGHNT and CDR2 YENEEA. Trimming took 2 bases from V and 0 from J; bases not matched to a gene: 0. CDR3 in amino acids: CASSLLAGSTDTQYF. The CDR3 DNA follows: TGTGCCAGCAGCTTACTAGCGGGAAGCACAGATACGCAGTATTTT.

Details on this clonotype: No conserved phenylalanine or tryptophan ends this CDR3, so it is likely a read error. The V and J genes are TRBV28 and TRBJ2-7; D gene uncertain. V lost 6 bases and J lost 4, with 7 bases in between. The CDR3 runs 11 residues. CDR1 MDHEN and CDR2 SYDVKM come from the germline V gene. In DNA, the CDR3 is TGTGCCAGCAGGAAAGGATACGAGCAGTACCTC. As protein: CASRKGYEQYL.

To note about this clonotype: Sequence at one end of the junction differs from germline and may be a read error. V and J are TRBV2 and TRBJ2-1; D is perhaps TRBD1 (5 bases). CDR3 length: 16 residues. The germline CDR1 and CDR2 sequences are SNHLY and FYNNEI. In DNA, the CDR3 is TGTGCCGGCAGGGAATCTCCGTATATCTTCTACAATGAGCAGCTCTTC. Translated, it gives CAGRESPYIFYNEQLF. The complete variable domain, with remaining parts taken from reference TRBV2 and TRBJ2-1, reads EPEVTQTPSHQVTQMGQEVILRCVPISNHLYFYWYRQILGQKVEFLVSFYNNEISEKSEIFDDQFSVERPDGSNFTLKIRSTKLEDSAMYFCAGRESPYIFYNEQLFGPGTRLTVL.

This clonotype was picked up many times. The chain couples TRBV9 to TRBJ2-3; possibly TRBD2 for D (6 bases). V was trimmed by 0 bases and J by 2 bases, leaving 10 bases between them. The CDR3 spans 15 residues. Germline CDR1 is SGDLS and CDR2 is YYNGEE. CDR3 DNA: TGTGCCAGCAGCGTAGGTGCGGGACCCACAGATACGCAGTATTTT. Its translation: CASSVGAGPTDTQYF.

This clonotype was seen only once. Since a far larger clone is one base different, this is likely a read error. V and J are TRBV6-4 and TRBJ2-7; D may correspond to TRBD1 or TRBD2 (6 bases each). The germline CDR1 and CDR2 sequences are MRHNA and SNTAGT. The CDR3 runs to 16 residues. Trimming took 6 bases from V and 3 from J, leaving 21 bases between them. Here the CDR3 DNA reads TGTGCCAGCAGCCCTGGTGGGACTCAGGGGCACTACGAGCAGTACTTC. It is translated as CASSPGGTQGHYEQYF.

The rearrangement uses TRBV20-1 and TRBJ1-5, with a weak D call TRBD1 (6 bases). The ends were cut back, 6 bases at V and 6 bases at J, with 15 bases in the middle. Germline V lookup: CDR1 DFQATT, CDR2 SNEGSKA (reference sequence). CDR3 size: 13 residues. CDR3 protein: CSAFVQGGQPQHF. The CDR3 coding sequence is TGCAGTGCCTTCGTACAGGGCGGTCAGCCCCAGCATTTT.

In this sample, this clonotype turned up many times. As DNA, the CDR3 is TGTGCCACCAGTGATTCGACAGGGGGAAATGAAAAACTGTTTTTT. Encoded protein: CATSDSTGGNEKLFF. The genes are TRBV24-1 and TRBJ1-4, with 9 positions matching TRBD1. This CDR3 has 15 amino acids. Trimming at V came to 2 bases and at J to 5 bases, leaving 2 bases not matched to a gene. Germline assignment: CDR1 KGHDR and CDR2 SFDVKD.

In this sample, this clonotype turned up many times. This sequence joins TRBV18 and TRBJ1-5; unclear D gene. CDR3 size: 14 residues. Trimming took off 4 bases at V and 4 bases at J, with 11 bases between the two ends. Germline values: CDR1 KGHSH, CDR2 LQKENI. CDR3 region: CASSLLDRNQPQHF. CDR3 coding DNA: TGTGCCAGCTCACTACTAGACCGGAATCAGCCCCAGCATTTT.

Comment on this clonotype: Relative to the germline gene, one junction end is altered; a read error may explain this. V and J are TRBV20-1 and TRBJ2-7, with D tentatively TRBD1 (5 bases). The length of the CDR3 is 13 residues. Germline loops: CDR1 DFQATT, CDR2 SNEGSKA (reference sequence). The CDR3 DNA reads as TGCAGTGCTAGGACTCAGGGCACCTACGGGCAGTACTTC. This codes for CSARTQGTYGQYF.

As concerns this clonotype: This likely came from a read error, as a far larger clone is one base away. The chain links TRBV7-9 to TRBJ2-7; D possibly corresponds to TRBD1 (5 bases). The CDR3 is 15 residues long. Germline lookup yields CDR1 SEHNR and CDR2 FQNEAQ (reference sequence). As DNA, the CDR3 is TGTGCCAGCAGCTTAGACAGGAATCCCACCTACGAGCAGCACTTC. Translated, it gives CASSLDRNPTYEQHF.

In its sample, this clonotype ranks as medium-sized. The CDR3 DNA is TGCGCCAGCAGCTTAATGGAAGCGGGAGGGGCCAACGTCCTGACTTTC. Translated, it gives CASSLMEAGGANVLTF. The chain recombines TRBV5-1 with TRBJ2-6; 7 bases match TRBD2. Germline assignment: CDR1 SGHRS and CDR2 YFSETQ. This CDR3 spans 16 amino acids. J gave up 4 bases and V 2 bases, and 6 bases lay outside the gene matches.

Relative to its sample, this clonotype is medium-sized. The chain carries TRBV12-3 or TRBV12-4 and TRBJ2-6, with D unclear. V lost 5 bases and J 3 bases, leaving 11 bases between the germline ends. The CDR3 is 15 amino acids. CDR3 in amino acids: CASSPTTGGANVLTF. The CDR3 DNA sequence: TGTGCCAGCAGTCCCACGACGGGTGGGGCCAACGTCCTGACTTTC.

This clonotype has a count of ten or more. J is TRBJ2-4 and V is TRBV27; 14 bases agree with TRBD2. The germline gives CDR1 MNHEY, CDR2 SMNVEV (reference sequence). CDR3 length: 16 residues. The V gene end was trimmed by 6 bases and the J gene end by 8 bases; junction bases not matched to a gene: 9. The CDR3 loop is CASSRGTSGSVYIQYF. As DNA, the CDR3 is TGTGCCAGCAGCCGAGGGACTAGCGGGAGTGTATACATTCAGTACTTC.

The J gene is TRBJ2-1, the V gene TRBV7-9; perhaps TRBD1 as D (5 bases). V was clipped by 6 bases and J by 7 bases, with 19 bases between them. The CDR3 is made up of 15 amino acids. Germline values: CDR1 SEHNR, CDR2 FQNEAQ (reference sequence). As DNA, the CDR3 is TGTGCCAGCAGACGTGACAGCCTCAACGGGAATGAGCAGTTCTTC. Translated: CASRRDSLNGNEQFF. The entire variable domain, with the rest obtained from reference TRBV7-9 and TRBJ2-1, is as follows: DTGVSQNPRHKITKRGQNVTFRCDPISEHNRLYWYRQTLGQGPEFLTYFQNEAQLEKSRLLSDRFSAERPKGSFSTLEIQRTEQGDSAMYLCASRRDSLNGNEQFFGPGTRLTVL.

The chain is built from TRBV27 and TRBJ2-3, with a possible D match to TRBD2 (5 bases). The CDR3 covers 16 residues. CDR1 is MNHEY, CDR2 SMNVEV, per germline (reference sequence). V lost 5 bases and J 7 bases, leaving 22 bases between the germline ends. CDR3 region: CASSTDDPALDNTQYF. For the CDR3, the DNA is TGTGCCAGCAGTACCGACGACCCCGCACTAGATAATACGCAGTATTTT.

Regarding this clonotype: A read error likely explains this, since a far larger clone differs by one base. The CDR3: CSSSDTGGAETQYF. The CDR3 nucleotides read TGTTCCAGCAGTGACACAGGGGGAGCAGAGACCCAGTACTTC. The V call is TRBV2, the J call TRBJ2-1, with 8 bases aligning to TRBD1. The J call may be incorrect, as the DNA end agrees better with TRBJ2-5. Per germline, CDR1 SNHLY and CDR2 FYNNEI. The CDR3 is made up of 14 amino acids.

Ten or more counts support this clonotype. The CDR3, as DNA: TGTGCCAGCAGCTTAGCGAAGGACTGGGCCTTAGCGGGGTCGAACACCGGGGAGCTGTTTTTT. Encoded protein: CASSLAKDWALAGSNTGELFF. V is TRBV7-8 and J is TRBJ2-2, with 8 positions matching TRBD2. The CDR3 runs 21 residues. Germline V gene lookup returns CDR1 SGHVS and CDR2 FQNEAQ. Trimming took 0 bases from V and 0 from J; bases not matched to a gene: 15. Full variable domain (remainder filled in from reference TRBV7-8 and TRBJ2-2): GAGVSQSPRYKVAKRGQDVALRCDPISGHVSLFWYQQALGQGPEFLTYFQNEAQLDKSGLPSDRFFAERPEGSVSTLKIQRTQQEDSAVYLCASSLAKDWALAGSNTGELFFGEGSRLTVL.

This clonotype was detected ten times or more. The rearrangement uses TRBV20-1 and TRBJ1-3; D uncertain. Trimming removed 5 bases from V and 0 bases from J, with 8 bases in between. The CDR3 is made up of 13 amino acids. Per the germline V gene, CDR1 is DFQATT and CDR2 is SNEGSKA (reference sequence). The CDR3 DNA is TGCAGTGCTGGGGTTTCCTCTGGAAACACCATATATTTT. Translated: CSAGVSSGNTIYF.

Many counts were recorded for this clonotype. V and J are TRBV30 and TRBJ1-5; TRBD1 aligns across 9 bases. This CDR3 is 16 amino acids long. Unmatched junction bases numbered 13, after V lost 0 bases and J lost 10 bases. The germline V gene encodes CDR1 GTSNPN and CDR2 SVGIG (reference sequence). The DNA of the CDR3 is TGTGCCTGGAGTGTACCCGGCGACAGGGGGGGTTACCCCCAGCATTTT. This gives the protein CAWSVPGDRGGYPQHF.

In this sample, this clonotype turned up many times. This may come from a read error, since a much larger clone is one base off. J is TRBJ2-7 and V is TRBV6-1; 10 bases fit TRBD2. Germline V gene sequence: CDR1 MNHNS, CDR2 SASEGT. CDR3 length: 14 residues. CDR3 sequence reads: CAGSELSGRDEQYF. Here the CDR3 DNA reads TGTGCCGGCAGTGAACTAAGCGGGAGGGACGAGCAGTACTTC.